A single sample gave rise to the 8 T cell receptor beta chains below, sequenced in a study of T cell responses to AZD1222 COVID-19 vaccine. Generated by immunoSEQ multiplex PCR, the TCRdb table keeps only in-frame clones and is missing some. The data show about 140,000 clones, 80% to 90% seen once. The specimen comprised peripheral blood, sampled on day 0 of AZD1222 vaccination. Source of these receptors: an adult in good health.

The V gene is TRBV5-1, the J gene TRBJ1-2; D not certain. From germline, CDR1 is SGHRS and CDR2 YFSETQ. Trimming removed 4 bases from V and 3 bases from J, with 10 bases in between. The CDR3 has 13 amino acids. CDR3 protein: CASSLSVDYGYTF. In nucleotides, the CDR3 is TGCGCCAGCAGCCTTAGTGTGGACTATGGCTACACCTTC.

The chain has TRBV7-2 and TRBJ1-2, with D perhaps TRBD1 (6 bases). Germline CDR1 is SGHTA and CDR2 is FQGNSA. The CDR3 runs 15 residues. V lost 5 bases and J lost 2, with 15 bases in between. Here the CDR3 reads CASSQTWGRNYGYTF. CDR3 nucleotide sequence: TGTGCCAGCAGCCAAACCTGGGGGCGGAACTATGGCTACACCTTC.

The J gene is TRBJ2-7, the V gene TRBV3-1 (or the pseudogene TRBV3-2); tentative D call: TRBD2 (5 bases). Germline-derived CDR1 and CDR2 are LGHDT and YNNKEL (reference sequence). The V end lost 1 base, the J end lost 6 bases, and 10 bases lay between the germline ends. There are 13 residues in the CDR3. In DNA, the CDR3 is TGTGCCAGCAGCCAAGTATCTAGCACCGAGCAGTACTTC. Its protein is CASSQVSSTEQYF.

This clone showed up many times. V gene TRBV19 combines with J gene TRBJ2-2; TRBD1 aligns across 7 bases. With V trimmed by 9 bases and J by 6 bases, 10 bases remained unmatched. The CDR3 length is 14 residues. Per germline, CDR1 LNHDA and CDR2 SQIVND (reference sequence). The CDR3 region is CASRPGTDSGELFF. The CDR3 coding sequence is TGTGCCAGCAGGCCCGGGACAGACTCCGGGGAGCTGTTTTTT.

This chain links TRBV2 with TRBJ1-6; D might be TRBD1 (5 bases). V was shortened by 6 bases and J by 0 bases, with 15 bases between the two germline ends. This CDR3 is 17 amino acids long. CDR1 is SNHLY and CDR2 is FYNNEI in the germline V gene. Here the CDR3 DNA reads TGTGCCAGCAGCCCCAGACAGATAAGCTCCTATAATTCACCCCTCCACTTT. Its protein is CASSPRQISSYNSPLHF.

The V and J genes are TRBV18 and TRBJ1-3; 9 bases are a match to TRBD1. J lost 0 bases, V lost 0 bases, and 9 bases had no gene match. The CDR3 consists of 19 residues. Per the germline V gene, CDR1 is KGHSH and CDR2 is LQKENI. CDR3 loop: CASSPPTGGSGVSGNTIYF. In nucleotides, the CDR3 is TGTGCCAGCTCACCACCGACAGGGGGTTCAGGTGTCTCTGGAAACACCATATATTTT.

This clone has ten or more counts. At one end, the junction sequence differs from germline, possibly due to a read error. The V call is TRBV3-1 (or the pseudogene TRBV3-2), the J call TRBJ1-6, with D uncertain. Germline loops: CDR1 LGHDT, CDR2 YNNKEL (reference sequence). This CDR3 contains 14 residues. The CDR3 sequence is CASSQDPQGSPLHF. The CDR3 coding sequence is TGCGCCAGCAGCCAAGATCCGCAAGGGTCACCCCTCCACTTT.

This clone was observed once. The V call is TRBV28, the J call TRBJ1-4; D is possibly TRBD1 (5 bases). V lost 7 bases to trimming and J lost 4 bases, with 13 bases between them. CDR3 length: 14 residues. Germline lookup yields CDR1 MDHEN and CDR2 SYDVKM. The CDR3 sequence is CASIPGLSNEKLFF. Written as DNA, the CDR3 is TGTGCCAGCATTCCGGGACTGAGTAATGAAAAACTGTTTTTT.